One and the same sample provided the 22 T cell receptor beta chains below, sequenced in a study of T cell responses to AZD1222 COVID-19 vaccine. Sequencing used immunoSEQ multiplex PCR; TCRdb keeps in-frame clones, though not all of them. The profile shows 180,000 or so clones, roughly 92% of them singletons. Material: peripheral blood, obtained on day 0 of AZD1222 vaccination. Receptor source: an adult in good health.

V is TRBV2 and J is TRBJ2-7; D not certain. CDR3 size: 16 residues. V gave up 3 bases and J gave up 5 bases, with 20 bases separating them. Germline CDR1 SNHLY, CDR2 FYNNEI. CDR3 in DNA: TGTGCCAGCAGTGACAACACCGTGCGAAATACGGACGAGCAGTACTTC. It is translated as CASSDNTVRNTDEQYF.

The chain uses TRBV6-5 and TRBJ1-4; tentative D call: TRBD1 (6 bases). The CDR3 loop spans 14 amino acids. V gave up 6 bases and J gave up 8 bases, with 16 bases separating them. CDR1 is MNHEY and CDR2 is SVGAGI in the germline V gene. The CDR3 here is CASRGDTRSEKLFF. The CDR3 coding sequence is TGTGCCAGCAGGGGGGACACGAGGAGCGAAAAACTGTTTTTT.

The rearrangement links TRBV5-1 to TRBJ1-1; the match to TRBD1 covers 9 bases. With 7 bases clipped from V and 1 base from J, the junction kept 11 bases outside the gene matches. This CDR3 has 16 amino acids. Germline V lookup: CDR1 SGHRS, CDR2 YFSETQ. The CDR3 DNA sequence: TGCGCCAGCTCTCCGGGACAGGGAAGGAGGAACACTGAAGCTTTCTTT. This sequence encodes CASSPGQGRRNTEAFF. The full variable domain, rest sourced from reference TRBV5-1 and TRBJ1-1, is KAGVTQTPRYLIKTRGQQVTLSCSPISGHRSVSWYQQTPGQGLQFLFEYFSETQRNKGNFPGRFSGRQFSNSRSEMNVSTLELGDSALYLCASSPGQGRRNTEAFFGQGTRLTVV.

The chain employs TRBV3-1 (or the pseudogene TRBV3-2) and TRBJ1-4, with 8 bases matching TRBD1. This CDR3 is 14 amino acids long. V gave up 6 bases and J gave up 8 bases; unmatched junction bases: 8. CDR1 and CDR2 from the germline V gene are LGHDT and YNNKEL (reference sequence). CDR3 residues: CASSHRGGGEKLFF. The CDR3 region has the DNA TGTGCCAGCAGTCACAGGGGGGGAGGAGAAAAACTGTTTTTT.

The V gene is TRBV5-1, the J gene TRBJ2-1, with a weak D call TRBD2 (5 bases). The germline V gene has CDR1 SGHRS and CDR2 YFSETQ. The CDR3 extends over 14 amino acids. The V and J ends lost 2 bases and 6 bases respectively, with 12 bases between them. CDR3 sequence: CASSLLVAPNEQFF. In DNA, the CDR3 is TGCGCCAGCAGCTTACTAGTAGCCCCCAATGAGCAGTTCTTC. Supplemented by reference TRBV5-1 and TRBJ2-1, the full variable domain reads KAGVTQTPRYLIKTRGQQVTLSCSPISGHRSVSWYQQTPGQGLQFLFEYFSETQRNKGNFPGRFSGRQFSNSRSEMNVSTLELGDSALYLCASSLLVAPNEQFFGPGTRLTVL.

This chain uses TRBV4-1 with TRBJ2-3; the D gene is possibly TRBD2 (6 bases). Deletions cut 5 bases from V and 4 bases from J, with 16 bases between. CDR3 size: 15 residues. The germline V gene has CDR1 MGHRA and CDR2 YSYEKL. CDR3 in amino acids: CASSGAGSFPDTQYF. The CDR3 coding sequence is TGCGCCAGCAGCGGGGCGGGATCCTTCCCAGATACGCAGTATTTT.

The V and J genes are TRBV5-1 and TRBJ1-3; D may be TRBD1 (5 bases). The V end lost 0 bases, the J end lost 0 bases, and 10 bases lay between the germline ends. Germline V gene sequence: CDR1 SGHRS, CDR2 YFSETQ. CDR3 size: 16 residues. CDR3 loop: CASSLAGPNSGNTIYF. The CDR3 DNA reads TGCGCCAGCAGCTTGGCGGGGCCCAACTCTGGAAACACCATATATTTT.

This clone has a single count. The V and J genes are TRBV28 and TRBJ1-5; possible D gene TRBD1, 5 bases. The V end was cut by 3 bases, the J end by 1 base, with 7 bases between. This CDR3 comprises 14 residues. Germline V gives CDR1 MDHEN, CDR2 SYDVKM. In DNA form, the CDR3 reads TGTGCCAGCAGTTTGTGGGACAGCAATCAGCCCCAGCATTTT. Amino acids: CASSLWDSNQPQHF.

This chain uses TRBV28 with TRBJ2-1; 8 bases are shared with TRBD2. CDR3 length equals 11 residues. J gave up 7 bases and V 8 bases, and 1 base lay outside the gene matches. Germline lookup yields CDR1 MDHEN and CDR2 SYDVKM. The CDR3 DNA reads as TGTGCCAGCCCTAGCGGGAATGAGCAGTTCTTC. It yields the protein CASPSGNEQFF.

CDR3 loop: CASSQRGQGANTEAFF. The CDR3 DNA reads TGTGCCAGCAGCCAAAGGGGACAGGGGGCGAACACTGAAGCTTTCTTT. The chain carries TRBV14 and TRBJ1-1; 12 nucleotides align to TRBD1. V dropped 2 bases and J dropped 1; count of bases not matched to a gene: 2. Germline CDR1 reads SGHDN; CDR2 reads FVKESK. This CDR3 comprises 16 residues.

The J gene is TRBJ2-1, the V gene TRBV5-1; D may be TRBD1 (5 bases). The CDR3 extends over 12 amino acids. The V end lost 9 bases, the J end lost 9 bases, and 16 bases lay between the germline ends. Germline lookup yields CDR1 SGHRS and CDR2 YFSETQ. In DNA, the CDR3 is TGCGCCATCCTGCTAGAGACAGCTGAGCAGTTCTTC. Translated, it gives CAILLETAEQFF.

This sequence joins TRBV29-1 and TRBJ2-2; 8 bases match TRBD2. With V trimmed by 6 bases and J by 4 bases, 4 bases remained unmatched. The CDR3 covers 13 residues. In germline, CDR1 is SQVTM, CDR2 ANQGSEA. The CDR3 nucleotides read TGCAGCGTGTCGGGAGGGAGCACCGGGGAGCTGTTTTTT. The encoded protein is CSVSGGSTGELFF.

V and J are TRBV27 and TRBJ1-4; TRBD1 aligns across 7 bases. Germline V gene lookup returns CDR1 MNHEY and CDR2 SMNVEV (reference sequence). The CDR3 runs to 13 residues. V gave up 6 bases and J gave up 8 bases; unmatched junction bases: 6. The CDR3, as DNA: TGTGCCAGCAGGTTTACAGGGGTGGAAAAACTGTTTTTT. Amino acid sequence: CASRFTGVEKLFF.

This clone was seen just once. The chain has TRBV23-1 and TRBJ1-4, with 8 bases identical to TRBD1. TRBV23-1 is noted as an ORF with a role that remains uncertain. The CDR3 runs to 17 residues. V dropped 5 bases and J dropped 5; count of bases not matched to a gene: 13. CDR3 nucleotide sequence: TGCGCCAGCAGTTCTTCTGCCCCGGACAGGGCGAATGAAAAACTGTTTTTT. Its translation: CASSSSAPDRANEKLFF.

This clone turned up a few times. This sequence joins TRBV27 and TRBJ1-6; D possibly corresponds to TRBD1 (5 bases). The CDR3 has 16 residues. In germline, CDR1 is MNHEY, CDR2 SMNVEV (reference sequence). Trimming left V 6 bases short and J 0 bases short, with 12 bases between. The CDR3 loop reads CASRRSDSSYNSPLHF. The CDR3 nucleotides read TGTGCCAGCAGACGAAGCGACAGCTCCTATAATTCACCCCTCCACTTT.

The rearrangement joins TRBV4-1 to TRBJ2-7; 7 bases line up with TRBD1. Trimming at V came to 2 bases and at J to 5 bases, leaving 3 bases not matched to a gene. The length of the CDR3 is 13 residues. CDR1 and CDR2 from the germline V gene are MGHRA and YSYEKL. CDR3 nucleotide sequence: TGCGCCAGCAGCCAACCAGACAGGGACGAGCAGTACTTC. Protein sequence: CASSQPDRDEQYF.

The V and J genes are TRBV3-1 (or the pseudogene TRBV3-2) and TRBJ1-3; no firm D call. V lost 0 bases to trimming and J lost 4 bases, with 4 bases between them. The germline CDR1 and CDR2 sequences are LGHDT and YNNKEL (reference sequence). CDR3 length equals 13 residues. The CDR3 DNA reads TGTGCCAGCAGCCAAGAGCTGGGAAACACCATATATTTT. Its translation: CASSQELGNTIYF.

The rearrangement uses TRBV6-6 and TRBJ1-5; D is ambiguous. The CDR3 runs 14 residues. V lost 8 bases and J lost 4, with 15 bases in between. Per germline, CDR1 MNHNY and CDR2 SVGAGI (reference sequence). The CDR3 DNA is TGTGCCAGCGCCCTGTCAGGTGGGAATCAGCCCCAGCATTTT. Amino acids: CASALSGGNQPQHF.

This chain's CDR3 is CASSERQFYEQYF. CDR3 in DNA: TGTGCCAGCAGCGAACGACAGTTCTACGAGCAGTACTTC. This chain links TRBV13 with TRBJ2-7, with a tentative D call TRBD1 (5 bases). Looked up from germline, CDR1 is PRHDT and CDR2 is FYEKMQ (reference sequence). The CDR3 totals 13 residues. V gave up 5 bases and J gave up 3 bases, with 11 bases separating them.

Here the CDR3 reads CASSYSRTEGGYTF. The CDR3, as DNA: TGTGCCAGCAGTTATTCCAGGACAGAGGGGGGCTACACCTTC. The rearrangement links TRBV6-2 or TRBV6-3 to TRBJ1-2; D might be TRBD1 (6 bases). CDR3 size: 14 residues. Germline loops: CDR1 MNHEY, CDR2 SVGEGT. Trimming stripped 3 bases from V and 8 bases from J, with 16 bases between.

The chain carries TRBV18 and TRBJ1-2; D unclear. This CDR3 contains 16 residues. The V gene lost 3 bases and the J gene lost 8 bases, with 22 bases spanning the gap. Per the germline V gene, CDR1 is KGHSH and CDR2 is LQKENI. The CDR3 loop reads CASSPSLLAQPDGYTF. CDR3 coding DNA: TGTGCCAGCTCACCCTCTCTACTGGCACAGCCTGACGGCTACACCTTC.

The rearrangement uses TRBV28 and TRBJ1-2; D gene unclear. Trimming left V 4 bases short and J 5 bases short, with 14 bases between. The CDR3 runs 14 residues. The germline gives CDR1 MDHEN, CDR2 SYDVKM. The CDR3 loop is CASSYGVNLYGYTF. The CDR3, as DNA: TGTGCCAGCAGTTACGGAGTTAATTTATATGGCTACACCTTC.